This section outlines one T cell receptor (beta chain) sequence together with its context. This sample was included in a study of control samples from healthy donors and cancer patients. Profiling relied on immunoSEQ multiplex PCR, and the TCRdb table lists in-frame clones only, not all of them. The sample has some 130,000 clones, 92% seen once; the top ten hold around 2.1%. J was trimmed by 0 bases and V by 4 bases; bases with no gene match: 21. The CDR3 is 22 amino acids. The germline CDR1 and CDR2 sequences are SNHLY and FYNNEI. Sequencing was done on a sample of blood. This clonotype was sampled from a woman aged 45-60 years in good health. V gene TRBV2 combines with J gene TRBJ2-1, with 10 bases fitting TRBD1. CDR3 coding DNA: TGTGCCAGCAGTGTAGAATTTGTGGGCCGGACAGGGGGTCACAGCTCCTACAATGAGCAGTTCTTC. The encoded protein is CASSVEFVGRTGGHSSYNEQFF.